Shown below are 9 T cell receptor beta chains from a single sample sequenced in a study of human T cells and chemical hapten exposure. One entry per CDR3 protein results from TCRdb running MiXCR on the RACE reads. Of about 71,000 distinct CDR3 sequences in the sample, around 10% were seen once. Time point in this sample: patch test 3, about 24 weeks after DPC sensitization. Documented treatment: therapeutic diphenylcyclopropenone sensitization with weekly scalp DPC. Sequencing was performed on whole blood, taken in connection with sensitization to the hapten diphenylcyclopropenone (DPC). The origin of the receptors is a woman between 45 and 65 years old with alopecia areata. Some clones in this sample may be carry-over from other donors' samples.

The table lists this clonotype with a few counts. This sequence joins TRBV7-2 and TRBJ1-1; D gene unclear. V dropped 4 bases and J dropped 1 base, with 10 bases sitting between them. Per the germline V gene, CDR1 is SGHTA and CDR2 is FQGNSA. CDR3 length: 14 amino acids. For the CDR3, the DNA is TGTGCCAGCAGCTCCGCCCGGCAGAACACTGAAGCTTTCTTT. Protein sequence: CASSSARQNTEAFF.

This clonotype was seen many times. The chain combines TRBV7-8 with TRBJ1-1; no definite D call. The CDR3 consists of 14 residues. Trimming stripped 3 bases from V and 3 bases from J, with 11 bases between. Germline V gene data show CDR1 as SGHVS and CDR2 as FQNEAQ. In DNA, the CDR3 is TGTGCCAGCAGCTTCGTAATTACGGACACTGAAGCTTTCTTT. Translation: CASSFVITDTEAFF.

This clonotype was detected ten times or more. The chain links TRBV6-1 to TRBJ2-6, with 10 bases that match TRBD1. The CDR3 contains 18 residues. Germline V gene data show CDR1 as MNHNS and CDR2 as SASEGT. The J segment lost 2 bases and the V segment lost 6 bases, leaving 10 bases of the junction unmatched. CDR3 DNA: TGTGCCAGCAGATTCGGACAGGGGGTGTCACCTGGGGCCAACGTCCTGACTTTC. This codes for CASRFGQGVSPGANVLTF.

The V gene is TRBV5-4, the J gene TRBJ2-5, with D perhaps given as TRBD1 or TRBD2 (5 bases each). Trimming left V 0 bases short and J 5 bases short, with 8 bases between. In germline, CDR1 is SGHNT, CDR2 YYREEE (reference sequence). The CDR3 runs 13 residues. In DNA form, the CDR3 reads TGTGCCAGCAGCTTGGGCAGGGAGGAGACCCAGTACTTC. Translated: CASSLGREETQYF.

This clonotype was detected ten times or more. V usage is TRBV7-9 and J usage is TRBJ2-1; D is possibly TRBD1 (6 bases). CDR1 SEHNR and CDR2 FQNEAQ come from the germline V gene (reference sequence). CDR3 size: 17 residues. Trimming cost V 0 bases and J 0 bases, with 12 bases left between them. The DNA for the CDR3 is TGTGCCAGCAGCTTAGCTTATAGGGGGAGCTCCTACAATGAGCAGTTCTTC. This translates into CASSLAYRGSSYNEQFF.

The chain couples TRBV7-9 to TRBJ2-1; 9 bases map to TRBD2. Trimming removed 0 bases from V and 0 bases from J; junction bases left unmatched: 6. This CDR3 spans 18 amino acids. CDR1 and CDR2 from the germline V gene are SEHNR and FQNEAQ (reference sequence). The DNA for the CDR3 is TGTGCCAGCAGCTTAGCTTGGCTAGCGGGGACCTCCTACAATGAGCAGTTCTTC. This gives the protein CASSLAWLAGTSYNEQFF.

This clonotype was counted at least ten times. The chain employs TRBV7-9 and TRBJ1-4; 9 bases line up with TRBD1. The length of the CDR3 is 15 residues. With V trimmed by 1 base and J by 10 bases, 7 bases remained unmatched. Per germline, CDR1 SEHNR and CDR2 FQNEAQ (reference sequence). CDR3 loop: CASSLEGQGYGKLFF. DNA for the CDR3: TGTGCCAGCAGCTTAGAGGGACAGGGCTACGGAAAACTGTTTTTT.

This clonotype was found many times. V gene TRBV4-3 combines with J gene TRBJ2-3, with 7 bases fitting TRBD2. Germline V gene lookup returns CDR1 LGHNA and CDR2 YSLEER. The CDR3 length is 18 residues. Trimming took 0 bases from V and 2 from J; bases not matched to a gene: 11. The DNA of the CDR3 is TGCGCCAGCAGCCAAGATCAACCGCGGGGGACTCTCACAGATACGCAGTATTTT. It encodes CASSQDQPRGTLTDTQYF.

The chain links TRBV2 to TRBJ2-1; 7 nucleotides match TRBD1. The CDR3 loop spans 14 amino acids. V gave up 6 bases and J gave up 6 bases; unmatched junction bases: 8. Germline lookup yields CDR1 SNHLY and CDR2 FYNNEI. CDR3 DNA: TGTGCCAGCAGACTTGAGACAGGGCGCAATGAGCAGTTCTTC. This sequence encodes CASRLETGRNEQFF. Looking up the rest from reference TRBV2 and TRBJ2-1 gives the full variable domain: EPEVTQTPSHQVTQMGQEVILRCVPISNHLYFYWYRQILGQKVEFLVSFYNNEISEKSEIFDDQFSVERPDGSNFTLKIRSTKLEDSAMYFCASRLETGRNEQFFGPGTRLTVL.